This T cell receptor beta chain is from a study of a mutant IDH1 vaccine in newly diagnosed glioma. Overall study context: Across weeks 1, 3, 5, 7, 11, 15, 19 and 23, patients received a vaccination each time, eight in all. Receipt of radiotherapy, temozolomide, or both preceded the study, and most received both. Vaccine administration was initiated 4-6 weeks following radiotherapy alone, or with temozolomide cycles.

Time point in this sample: week 11, during vaccination. Topical imiquimod accompanied each vaccine dose, which consisted of 300 ug of mutant IDH1 20-mer peptide. TCRdb's copy holds only in-frame clones and misses some; the assay was immunoSEQ multiplex PCR. The profile covers around 57,000 clones, with approximately 89% appearing a single time and around 1.9% taken by the ten largest. Trimming pared 5 bases from V and 0 bases from J, leaving 11 bases between. The CDR3 has 15 amino acids. The germline V gene has CDR1 MDHEN and CDR2 SYDVKM. Concerning this clone: Its specificity is not known.

Sequencing was performed on PBMCs, taken from a glioma patient whose treatment included an IDH1 peptide vaccine. This receptor was obtained from a man aged 35 to 55 with glioma. The V and J genes are TRBV28 and TRBJ1-3, with TRBD1 as a possible D gene (5 bases). The CDR3 region is CASSLTAPSGNTIYF. CDR3 DNA: TGTGCCAGCAGTCTGACAGCCCCCTCTGGAAACACCATATATTTT. Filled out from reference TRBV28 and TRBJ1-3, the complete variable domain reads DVKVTQSSRYLVKRTGEKVFLECVQDMDHENMFWYRQDPGLGLRLIYFSYDVKMKEKGDIPEGYSVSREKKERFSLILESASTNQTSMYLCASSLTAPSGNTIYFGEGSWLTVV.